Listed below are T cell receptor beta chains from one sample, sequenced in a study of T cell responses to AZD1222 COVID-19 vaccine. The protocol was immunoSEQ multiplex PCR, while the TCRdb copy is restricted to in-frame clones and leaves out a portion. This table has 140,000 or so clones, over 75% appearing once. The material was peripheral blood, obtained on day 0 of AZD1222 vaccination. The receptors derive from an adult in good health. Both conserved end residues are part of each CDR3. The order of the fields is V gene, clone size, J gene, D gene, CDR3 protein, CDR3 DNA. D genes are given only for firm matches. Size tells how often a clone was seen (once, few, many) or the class of an expanded clone, and some rows leave it out.

>TRBV19|NA|TRBJ1-5|NA
CASSIEAGKDQPQHF
TGTGCCAGTAGTATAGAGGCGGGGAAGGATCAGCCCCAGCATTTT
>TRBV5-6|NA|TRBJ1-2|TRBD1
CASSLTGTGVGYTF
TGTGCCAGCAGCCTCACCGGGACAGGGGTCGGCTACACCTTC
>TRBV7-9|NA|TRBJ1-5|TRBD1
CASSLGTGNQPQHF
TGTGCCAGCAGCTTGGGGACAGGGAATCAGCCCCAGCATTTT
>TRBV28|NA|TRBJ1-3|NA
CASSFRGNTIYF
TGTGCCAGCAGTTTCAGAGGAAACACCATATATTTT
>TRBV9|once|TRBJ1-1|NA
CASSVLRKKNTEAFF
TGTGCCAGCAGCGTACTAAGAAAAAAGAACACTGAAGCTTTCTTT
>TRBV9|NA|TRBJ2-5|TRBD1
CASSSTGQGAETQYF
TGTGCCAGCAGCTCCACGGGACAGGGGGCAGAGACCCAGTACTTC
>TRBV2|NA|TRBJ1-5|NA
CASSEGEVSNQPQHF
TGTGCCAGCAGTGAAGGAGAGGTTAGCAATCAGCCCCAGCATTTT
>TRBV10-3|NA|TRBJ1-1|NA
CAIREGRPNTEAFF
TGTGCCATCCGCGAGGGCCGACCGAACACTGAAGCTTTCTTT
>TRBV28|NA|TRBJ2-5|NA
CASSPTGTGIQETQYF
TGTGCCAGCAGTCCCACCGGGACGGGGATCCAAGAGACCCAGTACTTC
>TRBV20-1|NA|TRBJ1-2|NA
CSASRLTYGYTF
TGCAGTGCTAGTCGACTTACCTATGGCTACACCTTC
>TRBV2|NA|TRBJ1-1|NA
CASSRWDFSEAFF
TGTGCCAGCAGTCGATGGGACTTCTCTGAAGCTTTCTTT
>TRBV6-1|NA|TRBJ2-3|NA
CASSERGSTDTQYF
TGTGCCAGCAGTGAACGAGGAAGCACAGATACGCAGTATTTT
>TRBV5-1|NA|TRBJ2-7|TRBD2
CASSPTSGRAREQYF
TGCGCCAGCAGCCCGACTAGCGGGAGGGCTCGCGAGCAGTACTTC
>TRBV5-3|NA|TRBJ1-2|NA
CARSQENTGPNYGYTF
TGTGCCAGAAGCCAAGAGAATACAGGGCCCAACTATGGCTACACCTTC
>TRBV7-6|NA|TRBJ2-1|NA
CASSLQVAALGSVRSYNEQFF
TGTGCCAGCAGCTTACAAGTAGCCGCACTTGGTAGCGTACGGTCCTACAATGAGCAGTTCTTC
>TRBV19|NA|TRBJ1-5|TRBD1
CASSQGQGYQPQHF
TGTGCCAGTAGTCAGGGACAGGGGTATCAGCCCCAGCATTTT
>TRBV28|NA|TRBJ2-7|NA
CASSDHYEQYF
TGTGCCAGCAGTGACCATTACGAGCAGTACTTC
>TRBV14|NA|TRBJ1-1|NA
CASSLWRNTEAFF
TGTGCCAGCAGCCTCTGGAGGAACACTGAAGCTTTCTTT
>TRBV28|NA|TRBJ2-3|NA
CASSLFGTPDTQYF
TGTGCCAGCAGTTTATTCGGGACACCAGATACGCAGTATTTT
>TRBV6-2/TRBV6-3|once|TRBJ1-1|NA
CASSPSRTARNTEAFF
TGTGCCAGCAGCCCTTCCCGGACAGCTAGGAACACTGAAGCTTTCTTT
>TRBV27|NA|TRBJ2-1|NA
CASSLSGSNEQFF
TGTGCCAGCAGTTTGAGTGGGAGCAATGAGCAGTTCTTC
>TRBV4-1|NA|TRBJ2-2|NA
CASSSSGSNTGELFF
TGCGCCAGCAGTTCGAGCGGGTCGAACACCGGGGAGCTGTTTTTT
>TRBV14|NA|TRBJ1-1|NA
CASSHRNSLNTEAFF
TGTGCCAGCAGCCACAGGAACAGCTTGAACACTGAAGCTTTCTTT
>TRBV7-2|NA|TRBJ2-1|TRBD2
CASSLALAGGEQFF
TGTGCCAGCAGCTTAGCTTTAGCGGGAGGGGAGCAGTTCTTC
>TRBV28|NA|TRBJ2-7|NA
CASSLRSKISPARTYEQYF
TGTGCCAGCAGTTTACGGTCCAAGATCAGCCCTGCGCGAACCTACGAGCAGTACTTC
>TRBV19|NA|TRBJ2-3|NA
CASSIRVALDTQYF
TGTGCCAGTAGTATCAGAGTAGCTTTGGATACGCAGTATTTT
>TRBV5-1|NA|TRBJ1-5|NA
CASSLLGASEPQHF
TGCGCCAGCAGCTTGCTGGGGGCAAGTGAGCCCCAGCATTTT
>TRBV20-1|NA|TRBJ2-7|NA
CSASQGGDSYEQYF
TGCAGTGCTAGTCAGGGCGGGGACTCCTACGAGCAGTACTTC
>TRBV6-6|once|TRBJ1-2|NA
CASSYGTPNGYTF
TGTGCCAGCAGTTACGGGACGCCGAATGGCTACACCTTC
>TRBV6-2/TRBV6-3|NA|TRBJ2-7|NA
CASSDHRVSNEQYF
TGTGCCAGCAGTGACCACAGGGTTAGCAACGAGCAGTACTTC
>TRBV5-4|NA|TRBJ1-5|NA
CASSLGGGGGNQPQHF
TGTGCCAGCAGCTTGGGAGGTGGGGGGGGAAATCAGCCCCAGCATTTT
>TRBV7-2|NA|TRBJ2-5|NA
CASSLGLGETQYF
TGTGCCAGCAGCTTGGGGCTTGGGGAGACCCAGTACTTC
>TRBV12-3/TRBV12-4|NA|TRBJ2-5|NA
CASGSGETQYF
TGTGCCAGCGGTAGTGGGGAGACCCAGTACTTC
>TRBV19|NA|TRBJ1-5|NA
CASSPTANQPQHF
TGTGCCAGTAGTCCGACGGCTAATCAGCCCCAGCATTTT
>TRBV10-3|NA|TRBJ2-1|TRBD2
CAISEPGLAGSSYNEQFF
TGTGCCATCAGTGAGCCGGGACTAGCGGGTAGCTCCTACAATGAGCAGTTCTTC
>TRBV27|NA|TRBJ2-7|NA
CASSPWTAPYEQYF
TGTGCCAGCAGTCCTTGGACGGCCCCCTACGAGCAGTACTTC
>TRBV12-3/TRBV12-4|NA|TRBJ1-5|NA
CASSLENNQPQHF
TGTGCCAGCAGTTTAGAAAACAATCAGCCCCAGCATTTT
>TRBV6-5|NA|TRBJ1-2|TRBD1
CANNLQGGSGYTF
TGTGCCAACAACTTACAGGGGGGATCTGGCTACACCTTC
>TRBV5-1|NA|TRBJ2-3|TRBD2
CASSLNAGATDTQYF
TGCGCCAGCAGCTTGAACGCGGGAGCGACAGATACGCAGTATTTT
>TRBV28|NA|TRBJ1-1|NA
CASSLGSRTLGAFF
TGTGCCAGCAGTTTAGGATCCCGCACCCTGGGAGCTTTCTTT
>TRBV6-6|NA|TRBJ1-5|NA
CASSLRGLGNQPQHF
TGTGCCAGCAGTTTACGGGGGTTAGGCAATCAGCCCCAGCATTTT
>TRBV9|NA|TRBJ2-1|TRBD2
CASSVSLAGDNEQFF
TGTGCCAGCAGCGTAAGTCTAGCGGGAGACAATGAGCAGTTCTTC
>TRBV7-2|NA|TRBJ1-6|NA
CASNQGGSPNSPLHF
TGTGCCAGCAACCAGGGCGGATCCCCGAATTCACCCCTCCACTTT